This T cell receptor beta chain was profiled in a study of CD8 T cells in Susac syndrome. CD8+ and CD4+ T cells from blood underwent TCR beta sequencing. With random hexamers, reverse transcription was performed on roughly 0.5 to 1 ug of RNA. The authors amplified TCR beta CDR3 across 54 Vbeta and 13 Jbeta using immunoSEQ multiplex PCR. MiXCR, applied by TCRdb to the immunoSEQ multiplex PCR reads, yields one record per CDR3 protein. In the table there are under 200,000 distinct CDR3 sequences, around 94% of which are singletons. CDR3 length equals 13 residues. V trimming: 6 bases; J trimming: 6 bases; junction bases outside the gene matches: 5.

The sample comprised CD4+ T cells from PBMCs. The chain is built from TRBV12-3 or TRBV12-4 and TRBJ2-5, with TRBD2 matching 9 bases. The receptor was derived from a human donor in good health. The CDR3 DNA is TGTGCCAGCAGCTCTAGCGGGGCAAAGACCCAGTACTTC. This encodes CASSSSGAKTQYF.